The clone carrying this T cell receptor (beta chain) was counted once. The antigen is unknown. This table comes from immunoSEQ multiplex PCR, and its TCRdb copy is limited to in-frame clones, with some not included. This sample has some 60,000 clones, with approximately 86% found just once. The data were obtained in a study of OX40 agonist ivuxolimab in advanced cancers. Study results and caveats: Still undetermined is the antigen specificity of the expanded peripheral T cells.

Sequenced material: CD4+ or CD8+ T cells sorted from blood, taken in a trial of the OX40 agonist ivuxolimab. The source is an adult with an advanced solid tumor such as melanoma, head and neck, liver or kidney cancer.

CDR3 coding DNA: TGCGCCAGCAGCTTCCAGCGGGAGGGAGAGACCCAGTACTTC. Its translation: CASSFQREGETQYF. The chain has TRBV5-1 and TRBJ2-5; 10 bases match TRBD2. The V gene end was trimmed by 2 bases and the J gene end by 4 bases; junction bases not matched to a gene: 2. Germline V gene data show CDR1 as SGHRS and CDR2 as YFSETQ. The CDR3 totals 14 residues.